This entry concerns a single T cell receptor (beta chain). Its antigen is not known. The sample is drawn from a study of cytomegalovirus exposure and HLA in healthy donors. Notes on the study in general: Under in vitro conditions, a few CMV-associated chains were confirmed as specific for CMV antigens.

Separate from the approximately 670-subject first cohort, the roughly 120-subject validation cohort was the one that the donors belonged to. Germline-derived CDR1 and CDR2 are LGHNA and YSLEER. With V trimmed by 0 bases and J by 7 bases, 12 bases remained unmatched. This CDR3 comprises 16 residues. Repertoires were generated with immunoSEQ multiplex PCR, while TCRdb's copy carries only in-frame clones and drops some. The data hold about 280,000 clones, with approximately 83% observed a single time. This sequence was found in a woman aged 18 to 35 in good health and CMV-seronegative. The V and J genes are TRBV4-3 and TRBJ2-7; 7 bases fit TRBD2. Sequenced input: PBMCs. For the CDR3, the DNA is TGCGCCAGCAGCCAAGATAGAGTCCGTGCGGGGGAAGAGCAGTACTTC. As protein: CASSQDRVRAGEEQYF.